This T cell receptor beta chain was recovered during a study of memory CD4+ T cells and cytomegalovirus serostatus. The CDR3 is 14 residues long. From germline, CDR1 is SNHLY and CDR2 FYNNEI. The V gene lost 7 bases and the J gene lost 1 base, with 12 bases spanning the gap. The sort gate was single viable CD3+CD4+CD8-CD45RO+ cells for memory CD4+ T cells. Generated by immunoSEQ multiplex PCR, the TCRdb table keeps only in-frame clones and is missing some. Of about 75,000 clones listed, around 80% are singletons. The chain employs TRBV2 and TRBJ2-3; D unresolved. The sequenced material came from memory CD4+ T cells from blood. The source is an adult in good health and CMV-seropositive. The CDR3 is CASNIARGTDTQYF. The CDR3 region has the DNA TGTGCCAGCAACATTGCCCGGGGCACAGATACGCAGTATTTT.